The 27 T cell receptor beta chains in this list originate from one sample, sequenced in a study of regulatory T cells in long-lasting Graves disease. Libraries of TCR beta came from iRepertoire HTBI primers plus Arm-PCR of CDR3 regions. TCRdb passed the multiplex PCR reads through MiXCR, listing each CDR3 protein once. This sample has 350,000 to 450,000 distinct CDR3 sequences, with around 11% found just once. Documented time point: newly diagnosed GD, antithyroid drugs for less than 3 months. Isolated PBMC RNA provided the starting material for the TCR library. The sample was also reused in another study, on T cells in Graves' hyperthyroidism and ophthalmopathy.

Specimen: peripheral blood mononuclear cells (PBMCs), collected at new diagnosis, from a patient treated with antithyroid drugs. The receptors stem from a woman aged 18-29 years with Graves disease.

This clonotype was observed at least ten times. The rearrangement uses TRBV24-1 and TRBJ1-1, with TRBD1 as a possible D gene (5 bases). Germline values: CDR1 KGHDR, CDR2 SFDVKD. This CDR3 spans 17 amino acids. Trimming cost V 12 bases and J 1 base, with 26 bases left between them. Written as DNA, the CDR3 is TGTGCCGCCAATCGATTCAATACCGGGACCCAGAACACTGAAGCTTTCTTT. It yields the protein CAANRFNTGTQNTEAFF.

V is TRBV19 and J is TRBJ1-5; D ambiguous. The V and J ends lost 5 bases and 4 bases respectively, with 12 bases between them. The V gene's germline CDR1 is LNHDA and CDR2 SQIVND (reference sequence). The CDR3 contains 14 residues. The DNA for the CDR3 is TGTGCCAGTAGTGAGGCAGCCAAGAATCAGCCCCAGCATTTT. It codes for CASSEAAKNQPQHF.

This clonotype was observed at least ten times. The chain couples TRBV7-2 to TRBJ1-5, with 7 bases that match TRBD1. Germline CDR1 SGHTA, CDR2 FQGNSA. V shed 1 base, J shed 0 bases, and the junction held 6 bases outside the gene matches. The CDR3 consists of 17 residues. The CDR3 reads CASSLDGRGYSNQPQHF. As DNA, the CDR3 is TGTGCCAGCAGCTTAGACGGCAGGGGGTATAGCAATCAGCCCCAGCATTTT.

For this clonotype: A read error is possible here, since a much larger clone lies one base away. The rearrangement joins TRBV12-3 or TRBV12-4 to TRBJ2-4, with 12 bases identical to TRBD2. This CDR3 comprises 19 residues. The CDR3 region is CASSYASGRAPGSAFLQLF. CDR3 DNA sequence: TGTGCCAGCAGTTACGCTAGCGGGAGGGCCCCGGGGTCCGCATTCCTGCAGCTCTTC.

The sample holds many counts of this clonotype. The J gene is TRBJ1-1, the V gene TRBV2; D unclear. The CDR3 totals 13 residues. Germline V CDR1 and CDR2: SNHLY, FYNNEI. V lost 5 bases and J lost 0, with 7 bases in between. The CDR3 DNA reads TGTGCCAGCAGTCACGGGCTGAACACTGAAGCTTTCTTT. Translation: CASSHGLNTEAFF. Full variable domain (remainder filled in from reference TRBV2 and TRBJ1-1): EPEVTQTPSHQVTQMGQEVILRCVPISNHLYFYWYRQILGQKVEFLVSFYNNEISEKSEIFDDQFSVERPDGSNFTLKIRSTKLEDSAMYFCASSHGLNTEAFFGQGTRLTVV.

This clonotype was picked up many times. The gene calls are TRBV7-2 and TRBJ2-1; D possibly corresponds to TRBD1 (6 bases). The assigned J gene may be wrong: the sequence end matches TRBJ2-5 better. The CDR3 is 14 residues long. Germline CDR1 reads SGHTA; CDR2 reads FQGNSA. CDR3 residues: CASSQGQGQETQYF. CDR3 nucleotide sequence: TGTGCCAGCAGCCAGGGGCAGGGGCAAGAGACCCAGTACTTC.

In its sample, this clonotype was seen a few times. This chain uses TRBV6-5 with TRBJ1-1, with D hard to call. Germline CDR1 is MNHEY and CDR2 is SVGAGI. CDR3 length: 14 amino acids. V lost 0 bases, J lost 5 bases, and 10 bases lay in between. In DNA form, the CDR3 reads TGTGCCAGCAGTTACTCCCTAGGGAGAACTGAAGCTTTCTTT. Encoded protein: CASSYSLGRTEAFF.

CDR3 DNA sequence: TGTGCCAGCAAGGGGGGGCTGAGTGAAAAACTGTTTTTT. Encoded protein: CASKGGLSEKLFF. The rearrangement links TRBV6-1 to TRBJ1-4; TRBD1 is a possible D gene (6 bases). The CDR3 has 13 amino acids. Germline loops: CDR1 MNHNS, CDR2 SASEGT. V was clipped by 7 bases and J by 7 bases, with 13 bases between them.

Only a few counts were recorded for this clonotype. In this CDR3 the conserved last residue, phenylalanine or tryptophan, is missing, so a read error is likely. This sequence joins TRBV4-2 and TRBJ1-1, with a weak D call TRBD1 (5 bases). Germline CDR1 and CDR2: LGHNA and YNFKEQ. V gave up 4 bases and J gave up 0 bases, with 15 bases separating them. This CDR3 spans 16 amino acids. CDR3 protein: CASSLTSTAMNTEAFL. CDR3 nucleotide sequence: TGTGCCAGCAGCCTAACCTCGACAGCCATGAACACTGAAGCTTTCCTT.

In its sample, this clonotype was seen many times. The chain employs TRBV6-5 and TRBJ2-4; perhaps TRBD1 as D (6 bases). The CDR3 runs 12 residues. Trimming stripped 4 bases from V and 6 bases from J, with 7 bases between. CDR1 is MNHEY, CDR2 SVGAGI, per germline. CDR3 bases: TGTGCCAGCAGTTCCAGGGGAAACATTCAGTACTTC. This gives the protein CASSSRGNIQYF.

This clonotype was observed a few times. The V gene is TRBV19, the J gene TRBJ1-5, with TRBD1 identical over 7 bases. With V trimmed by 6 bases and J by 5 bases, 7 bases remained unmatched. CDR3 length: 14 residues. Germline V gene data show CDR1 as LNHDA and CDR2 as SQIVND (reference sequence). CDR3 region: CASSLGGIDQPQHF. CDR3 DNA sequence: TGTGCCAGTAGCCTAGGGGGCATCGATCAGCCCCAGCATTTT.

This clonotype appeared many times. The V call is TRBV18, the J call TRBJ2-1; D unclear. Trimming left V 0 bases short and J 9 bases short, with 12 bases between. The CDR3 has 14 amino acids. Germline loops: CDR1 KGHSH, CDR2 LQKENI. The CDR3 is CASSPPRAFSEQFF. The CDR3 coding sequence is TGTGCCAGCTCACCACCCCGAGCATTTAGTGAGCAGTTCTTC.

This clonotype showed up many times. This rearrangement joins TRBV7-2 to TRBJ1-2; D perhaps matches TRBD1 (6 bases). The CDR3 has 13 residues. The ends were cut back, 8 bases at V and 6 bases at J, with 16 bases in the middle. Germline V gene data show CDR1 as SGHTA and CDR2 as FQGNSA. As DNA, the CDR3 is TGTGCCAGCCTACCTACAGGGATGGATGGCTACACCTTC. The encoded protein is CASLPTGMDGYTF.

This clonotype was counted a few times. V usage is TRBV6-2 or TRBV6-3 and J usage is TRBJ2-3; a possible D gene is TRBD2 (7 bases). V was clipped by 5 bases and J by 4 bases, with 19 bases between them. This CDR3 is 16 amino acids long. CDR1 is MNHEY, CDR2 SVGEGT, per germline. CDR3 nucleotides: TGTGCCAGCAGTGAAAAAGAGGGGGGGCCCCCAGATACGCAGTATTTT. It encodes CASSEKEGGPPDTQYF.

There are many counts of this clonotype. The chain carries TRBV7-8 and TRBJ2-1; the D is unclear. V dropped 5 bases and J dropped 0 bases, with 8 bases sitting between them. The germline CDR1 and CDR2 sequences are SGHVS and FQNEAQ. The CDR3 contains 14 residues. The CDR3 reads CASSRTISYNEQFF. CDR3 nucleotides: TGTGCCAGCAGCCGGACGATCTCCTACAATGAGCAGTTCTTC.

This chain connects TRBV10-3 to TRBJ2-5, with D possibly TRBD1 on 5 matching bases. Per the germline V gene, CDR1 is ENHRY and CDR2 is SYGVKD. The CDR3 has 13 residues. Trimming removed 7 bases from V and 2 bases from J, with 11 bases in between. This CDR3 is CAINGAEQETQYF. The CDR3 nucleotides read TGTGCCATCAATGGGGCGGAGCAAGAGACCCAGTACTTC.

The V gene is TRBV7-2, the J gene TRBJ2-3; a weak D match, TRBD1 (7 bases). The length of the CDR3 is 17 residues. V dropped 5 bases and J dropped 5 bases, with 23 bases sitting between them. The germline V gene encodes CDR1 SGHTA and CDR2 FQGNSA. CDR3 residues: CASSRIPKTGRKDTQYF. The CDR3 coding sequence is TGTGCCAGCAGCCGGATACCTAAGACAGGGAGGAAAGATACGCAGTATTTT.

This clonotype was recorded at least ten times. The chain is built from TRBV20-1 and TRBJ2-5; 7 bases fit TRBD1. Germline trimming cut 5 bases from V and 1 base from J; bases unmatched to any gene: 4. The CDR3 consists of 13 residues. The germline CDR1 and CDR2 sequences are DFQATT and SNEGSKA (reference sequence). The CDR3 DNA reads as TGCAGTGCTGAGGGACAGCCCCAAGAGACCCAGTACTTC. This translates into CSAEGQPQETQYF.

The table lists this clonotype with many counts. This chain uses TRBV7-9 with TRBJ2-2; D ambiguous. Trimming removed 0 bases from V and 4 bases from J, with 9 bases in between. The CDR3 covers 15 residues. Germline V gene sequence: CDR1 SEHNR, CDR2 FQNEAQ (reference sequence). The CDR3 is CASSLASPLTGELFF. In DNA form, the CDR3 reads TGTGCCAGCAGCTTAGCGTCTCCCCTCACCGGGGAGCTGTTTTTT.

This clonotype came up many times. This rearrangement joins TRBV6-4 to TRBJ2-1; the D gene is possibly TRBD2 (5 bases). Trimming cost V 3 bases and J 0 bases, with 9 bases left between them. CDR1 is MRHNA and CDR2 is SNTAGT in the germline V gene. This CDR3 region has 15 residues. This CDR3 reads CASSEDAGSYNEQFF. In DNA, the CDR3 is TGTGCCAGCAGTGAAGACGCGGGCTCCTACAATGAGCAGTTCTTC.

This clonotype occurred many times. The V and J genes are TRBV2 and TRBJ2-1; tentative D call: TRBD2 (6 bases). Trimming left V 6 bases short and J 8 bases short, with 17 bases between. CDR1 is SNHLY and CDR2 is FYNNEI in the germline V gene. The CDR3 runs 14 residues. In DNA form, the CDR3 reads TGTGCCAGCAGCGTATCTAGCGCTTTAGATGAGCAGTTCTTC. Translating gives CASSVSSALDEQFF.

This clonotype has ten or more counts. V usage is TRBV12-3 or TRBV12-4 and J usage is TRBJ2-7; D is ambiguous. Trimming left V 3 bases short and J 3 bases short, with 9 bases between. This CDR3 has 13 amino acids. The CDR3 region has the DNA TGTGCCAGCAGTTTGGGAATGAACTACGAGCAGTACTTC. Amino acid sequence: CASSLGMNYEQYF.

The rearrangement uses TRBV12-5 and TRBJ1-6, with a tentative D call TRBD1 (6 bases). Trimming stripped 1 base from V and 9 bases from J, with 10 bases between. Germline V gene sequence: CDR1 LGHNT, CDR2 FRNRAP. The CDR3 extends over 14 amino acids. The CDR3 DNA reads TGTGCTAGTGGTTTGGGTGACAGGCCTTCACCCCTCCACTTT. It specifies CASGLGDRPSPLHF.

This clonotype came up many times. This chain joins TRBV7-3 and TRBJ2-1; 8 nucleotides match TRBD1. The CDR3 contains 14 residues. V gave up 5 bases and J gave up 9 bases; unmatched junction bases: 9. Looked up from germline, CDR1 is SGHTA and CDR2 is FQGTGA. This CDR3 is CASSPTPGGGEQFF. The DNA of the CDR3 is TGTGCCAGCAGCCCAACACCAGGGGGCGGTGAGCAGTTCTTC.

This clonotype showed up many times. The rearrangement uses TRBV5-8 and TRBJ2-7; maybe TRBD2 (6 bases). The germline V and J ends were trimmed by 4 bases and 3 bases, with 14 bases remaining between them. Germline values: CDR1 SGHTS, CDR2 YDEGEE. The CDR3 sequence is 14 residues long. The CDR3 is CASSHQWGLYEQYV. CDR3 nucleotide sequence: TGTGCCAGCAGCCATCAGTGGGGACTCTACGAGCAGTACGTC.

This clonotype has a count of ten or more. The CDR3: CASSEQAASGSPLHF. As DNA, the CDR3 is TGTGCCAGCAGTGAACAGGCAGCTTCGGGATCACCCCTCCACTTT. V is TRBV6-1 and J is TRBJ1-6; D gene unclear. This CDR3 is 15 amino acids long. V was pared by 2 bases and J by 10 bases, with 15 bases between. From germline, CDR1 is MNHNS and CDR2 SASEGT.

This clonotype was detected ten times or more. This chain joins TRBV12-3 or TRBV12-4 and TRBJ2-5, with D perhaps TRBD2 (6 bases). The CDR3 spans 15 residues. V shed 3 bases and J shed 5 bases, with 16 bases lying between them. Here the CDR3 DNA reads TGTGCCAGCAGTTTCTCTGGAGGGAACTATGAGACCCAGTACTTC. Protein: CASSFSGGNYETQYF.